This passage covers 22 T cell receptor beta chains from one sample sequenced in a study of blood T cell repertoires in COVID-19 (TCRdb year 2020). Receptor amplification or capture employed the immunoSEQ multiplex PCR assay. The immuneACCESS repertoire file appears here via TCRdb, limited to in-frame rearrangements. These files lack a portion of the clones; in checked studies, under half of the deficit traces to unresolved V genes, and the cause of the others is not known. For this sample there are 100,000 to 150,000 clones; around 81% appear just once. Of the sample, 10% to 15% falls within the top ten clones. The sequencing input was peripheral blood. The receptors derive from a man between 60 and 70 years old with acute or convalescent COVID-19.

This chain links TRBV27 with TRBJ1-5; D is possibly TRBD1 (5 bases). The V end lost 2 bases, the J end lost 0 bases, and 11 bases lay between the germline ends. Germline V lookup: CDR1 MNHEY, CDR2 SMNVEV (reference sequence). The CDR3 runs 16 residues. This CDR3 is CASSLLTGVSNQPQHF. The CDR3 DNA reads TGTGCCAGCAGTTTACTTACAGGAGTTAGCAATCAGCCCCAGCATTTT.

The chain is built from TRBV19 and TRBJ1-5; possibly TRBD1 for D (6 bases). The CDR3 has 18 amino acids. V was pared by 7 bases and J by 0 bases, with 22 bases between. The germline gives CDR1 LNHDA, CDR2 SQIVND (reference sequence). The CDR3 loop is CASTGPRDKTFSNQPQHF. The CDR3 nucleotides are TGTGCCAGTACAGGCCCCAGGGACAAAACGTTTAGCAATCAGCCCCAGCATTTT.

The chain has TRBV10-1 and TRBJ2-1; 10 nucleotides match TRBD2. This CDR3 has 18 amino acids. Germline V gene sequence: CDR1 WNHNN, CDR2 SYGVQD (reference sequence). The ends lost 5 bases at V and 0 bases at J; junction bases unmatched: 10. Here the CDR3 DNA reads TGCGCCAGCAGTCCTTGGACTAGCGGACTACCCTCCTACAATGAGCAGTTCTTC. It translates to CASSPWTSGLPSYNEQFF.

The CDR3 reads CASRLRGGQPQHF. The DNA of the CDR3 is TGTGCCAGCAGACTCCGGGGGGGGCAGCCCCAGCATTTT. This chain uses TRBV6-5 with TRBJ1-5; maybe TRBD1 (5 bases). V dropped 6 bases and J dropped 7 bases, with 13 bases sitting between them. Germline CDR1 MNHEY, CDR2 SVGAGI. CDR3 length: 13 amino acids.

The J gene is TRBJ2-7, the V gene TRBV2; D might be TRBD1 (6 bases). The CDR3 contains 14 residues. In germline, CDR1 is SNHLY, CDR2 FYNNEI. Trimming removed 1 base from V and 2 bases from J, with 9 bases in between. CDR3 region: CASSEVDSPYEQYF. The CDR3 DNA follows: TGTGCCAGCAGTGAAGTGGACAGCCCCTACGAGCAGTACTTC.

This clone was observed a few times. The chain combines TRBV27 with TRBJ1-1; a weak D match, TRBD1 (5 bases). Germline CDR1 and CDR2: MNHEY and SMNVEV (reference sequence). Trimming shortened V by 7 bases and J by 6 bases, and 21 bases separated the two germline ends. The length of the CDR3 is 15 residues. The chain's CDR3 is CASTRSSGGLSEAFF. For the CDR3, the DNA is TGTGCCAGCACCCGTTCGAGTGGGGGGTTATCTGAAGCTTTCTTT.

The chain couples TRBV28 to TRBJ1-1; perhaps TRBD1 as D (5 bases). The CDR3 consists of 11 residues. Germline V gene sequence: CDR1 MDHEN, CDR2 SYDVKM. With 5 bases removed from V and 6 bases from J, the gap between germline ends came to 7 bases. The CDR3 DNA reads TGTGCCAGCAGTCCGGGGGCTGAAGCTTTCTTT. This codes for CASSPGAEAFF. Full variable domain (rest looked up from reference TRBV28 and TRBJ1-1): DVKVTQSSRYLVKRTGEKVFLECVQDMDHENMFWYRQDPGLGLRLIYFSYDVKMKEKGDIPEGYSVSREKKERFSLILESASTNQTSMYLCASSPGAEAFFGQGTRLTVV.

Only a few counts were recorded for this clone. The J gene is TRBJ2-5, the V gene TRBV7-6, with a possible D match to TRBD2 (7 bases). The CDR3 sequence is 15 residues long. Germline V gene data show CDR1 as SGHVS and CDR2 as FNYEAQ. The germline V and J ends were trimmed by 0 bases and 5 bases, with 13 bases remaining between them. CDR3: CASSLALGGPETQYF. In DNA, the CDR3 is TGTGCCAGCAGCTTAGCGTTGGGGGGGCCGGAGACCCAGTACTTC. Based on the CDR3 plus reference TRBV7-6 and TRBJ2-5, the full variable domain is GAGVSQSPRYKVTKRGQDVALRCDPISGHVSLYWYRQALGQGPEFLTYFNYEAQQDKSGLPNDRFSAERPEGSISTLTIQRTEQRDSAMYRCASSLALGGPETQYFGPGTRLLVL.

V is TRBV18 and J is TRBJ2-7, with 15 bases that match TRBD2. Germline-derived CDR1 and CDR2 are KGHSH and LQKENI. CDR3 size: 15 residues. V lost 6 bases and J lost 5; bases outside the gene matches: 5. As DNA, the CDR3 is TGTGCCAGCTCCCCAGGGACTAGCGGGAGGAACGAGCAGTACTTC. Translation gives CASSPGTSGRNEQYF.

The chain links TRBV5-5 to TRBJ2-1, with TRBD2 identical over 10 bases. Germline V gene data show CDR1 as SGHKS and CDR2 as YYEKEE (reference sequence). CDR3 size: 15 residues. The V gene end was trimmed by 2 bases and the J gene end by 2 bases; junction bases not matched to a gene: 1. The CDR3 is CASSLTSGTYNEQFF. The CDR3 DNA sequence: TGTGCCAGCAGCTTAACTAGCGGGACCTACAATGAGCAGTTCTTC.

This clone was counted once. This chain uses TRBV14 with TRBJ2-7; D gene uncertain. The CDR3 contains 14 residues. Germline V lookup: CDR1 SGHDN, CDR2 FVKESK. V shed 1 base and J shed 3 bases, with 10 bases lying between them. The CDR3 DNA reads TGTGCCAGCAGCCAAGCGAGCAGGTACTACGAGCAGTACTTC. It specifies CASSQASRYYEQYF.

V gene TRBV3-1 (or the pseudogene TRBV3-2) combines with J gene TRBJ2-5; TRBD1 is a possible D gene (6 bases). V was clipped by 1 base and J by 5 bases, with 8 bases between them. The CDR3 has 13 amino acids. Germline V gives CDR1 LGHDT, CDR2 YNNKEL (reference sequence). CDR3 protein: CASSQGQGETQYF. The CDR3 coding sequence is TGTGCCAGCAGCCAAGGGCAGGGGGAGACCCAGTACTTC.

CDR3 region: CASSLAPGDSGNTIYF. DNA for the CDR3: TGCGCCAGCAGCTTGGCTCCAGGGGACTCTGGAAACACCATATATTTT. The chain uses TRBV5-1 and TRBJ1-3; D might be TRBD1 (6 bases). The germline V gene encodes CDR1 SGHRS and CDR2 YFSETQ. Trimming stripped 0 bases from V and 0 bases from J, with 10 bases between. CDR3 size: 16 residues.

The V gene is TRBV11-3, the J gene TRBJ2-7; D might be TRBD2 (5 bases). The CDR3 has 18 amino acids. Trimming shortened V by 1 base and J by 2 bases, and 21 bases separated the two germline ends. CDR1 and CDR2 (germline): SGHNT, YENEEA. The chain's CDR3 is CASSLVGPGGRPPYEQYF. For the CDR3, the DNA is TGTGCCAGCAGCTTAGTAGGCCCTGGAGGACGACCCCCCTACGAGCAGTACTTC.

The J gene is TRBJ1-4, the V gene TRBV5-1; 10 bases are a match to TRBD1. V lost 3 bases and J lost 11; bases outside the gene matches: 4. CDR3 length equals 13 residues. Germline loops: CDR1 SGHRS, CDR2 YFSETQ. As DNA, the CDR3 is TGCGCCAGCAGCTCGGAGGGACAGGGGAAACTGTTTTTT. It encodes CASSSEGQGKLFF.

V usage is TRBV28 and J usage is TRBJ1-2; 9 bases align to TRBD1. This CDR3 spans 17 amino acids. The V gene's germline CDR1 is MDHEN and CDR2 SYDVKM. With 6 bases clipped from V and 3 bases from J, the junction kept 14 bases outside the gene matches. CDR3 nucleotide sequence: TGTGCCAGCAGCAACCCCGGGACAGGGTTTGGGGACTATGGCTACACCTTC. Its translation is CASSNPGTGFGDYGYTF.

The rearrangement joins TRBV6-5 to TRBJ1-4; possible D gene TRBD1, 6 bases. This CDR3 region has 15 residues. Germline V CDR1 and CDR2: MNHEY, SVGAGI. The V end was cut by 2 bases, the J end by 0 bases, with 7 bases between. The CDR3 DNA sequence: TGTGCCAGCAGTTACGAGGGGGCAACTAATGAAAAACTGTTTTTT. It encodes CASSYEGATNEKLFF.

The V call is TRBV3-1 (or the pseudogene TRBV3-2), the J call TRBJ2-7; no definite D call. The ends were cut back, 1 base at V and 4 bases at J, with 11 bases in the middle. Germline assignment: CDR1 LGHDT and CDR2 YNNKEL (reference sequence). The CDR3 covers 14 residues. The CDR3 coding sequence is TGTGCCAGCAGCCAAGGGGTCGCAGGTTACGAGCAGTACTTC. It yields the protein CASSQGVAGYEQYF.

The V gene is TRBV6-5, the J gene TRBJ1-2; no clear D. Trimming removed 8 bases from V and 4 bases from J, with 8 bases in between. The CDR3 is 11 amino acids. Germline CDR1 reads MNHEY; CDR2 reads SVGAGI. This chain's CDR3 is CASEAAYGYTF. For the CDR3, the DNA is TGTGCCAGCGAGGCAGCCTATGGCTACACCTTC.

This chain links TRBV19 with TRBJ1-2, with 8 bases fitting TRBD1. CDR1 is LNHDA and CDR2 is SQIVND in the germline V gene (reference sequence). Trimming took 6 bases from V and 4 from J; bases not matched to a gene: 10. The CDR3 runs to 15 residues. Here the CDR3 reads CASRPSRQGLYGYTF. CDR3 coding DNA: TGTGCCAGTAGGCCCTCTAGACAGGGGCTCTATGGCTACACCTTC.

This chain joins TRBV5-1 and TRBJ2-3, with a weak D call TRBD2 (5 bases). V lost 4 bases, J lost 0 bases, and 12 bases lay in between. Germline CDR1 and CDR2: SGHRS and YFSETQ. The CDR3 runs 15 residues. The CDR3 here is CASSETSTSTDTQYF. For the CDR3, the DNA is TGCGCCAGCAGCGAAACTAGTACTAGCACAGATACGCAGTATTTT.

The rearrangement joins TRBV5-4 to TRBJ2-1, with 8 nucleotides matching TRBD2. The germline gives CDR1 SGHNT, CDR2 YYREEE (reference sequence). V was pared by 4 bases and J by 9 bases, with 12 bases of the junction left unmatched. The CDR3 has 15 amino acids. The CDR3 spells CASSPTGTRIVEQFF. The CDR3 coding sequence is TGTGCCAGCAGCCCTACCGGGACTAGGATAGTTGAGCAGTTCTTC.